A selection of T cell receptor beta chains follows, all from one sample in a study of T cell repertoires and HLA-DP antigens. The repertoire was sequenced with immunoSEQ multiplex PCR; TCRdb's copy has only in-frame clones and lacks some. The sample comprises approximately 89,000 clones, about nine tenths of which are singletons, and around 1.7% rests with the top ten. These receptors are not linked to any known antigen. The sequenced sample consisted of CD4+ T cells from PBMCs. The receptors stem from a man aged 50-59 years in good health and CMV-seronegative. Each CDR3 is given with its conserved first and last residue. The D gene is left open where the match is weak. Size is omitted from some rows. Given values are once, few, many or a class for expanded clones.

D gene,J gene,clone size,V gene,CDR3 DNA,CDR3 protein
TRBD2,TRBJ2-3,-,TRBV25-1,TGTGCCAGTACAATCGGGGGGGGTACGCAGTATTTT,CASTIGGGTQYF
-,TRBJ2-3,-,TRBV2,TGTGCCACCGCCGGGACTCCCAACACAGATACGCAGTATTTT,CATAGTPNTDTQYF
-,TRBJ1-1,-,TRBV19,TGTGCCAGTAGTATAGCCGGCCGGGGAACTGAAGCTTTCTTT,CASSIAGRGTEAFF
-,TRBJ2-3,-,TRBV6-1,TGTGCCAGCAGTGAATACAGAGTTCTACGCACAGATACGCAGTATTTT,CASSEYRVLRTDTQYF
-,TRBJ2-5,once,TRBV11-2,TGTGCCAGCAGCTTAGATATCGGGTTAGGAGAGACCCAGTACTTC,CASSLDIGLGETQYF
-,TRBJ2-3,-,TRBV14,TGTGCCAGCAGCCAACCCGTCACAGATACGCAGTATTTT,CASSQPVTDTQYF
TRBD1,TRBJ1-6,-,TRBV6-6,TGTGCCAGCAACCCGGGACAGCATAATTCACCCCTCCACTTT,CASNPGQHNSPLHF
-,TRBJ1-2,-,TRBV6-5,TGTGCCAGCAACCGAGGGCGCTCCTATGGCTACACCTTC,CASNRGRSYGYTF
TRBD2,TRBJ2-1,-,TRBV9,TGTGCCAGCACCAAAGGGACTAGCGGGGGCTATGAGCAGTTCTTC,CASTKGTSGGYEQFF
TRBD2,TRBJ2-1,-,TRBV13,TGTGCCAGCAGCTTCCAGGCTAGCGGGAGGGCCGGATCCTACAATGAGCAGTTCTTC,CASSFQASGRAGSYNEQFF
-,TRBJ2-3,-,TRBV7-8,TGTGCCAGCAGCTTAGGCCGGGCAGGGATAGTCGCAGATACGCAGTATTTT,CASSLGRAGIVADTQYF
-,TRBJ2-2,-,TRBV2,TGTGCCAGCAGGAAAGAGAAAAGGGAGCTGTTTTTT,CASRKEKRELFF
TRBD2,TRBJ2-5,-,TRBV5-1,TGCGCCAGCAGCGCGGGACTAGCGGGTCCCGGGGGGACCCAGTACTTC,CASSAGLAGPGGTQYF
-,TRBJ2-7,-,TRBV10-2,TGCGCCAGCAGTAGAGACGGCTACGAGCAGTACTTC,CASSRDGYEQYF
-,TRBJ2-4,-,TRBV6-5,TGTGCCAGCAGTAAGAGGGGGGCCAAAAACATTCAGTACTTC,CASSKRGAKNIQYF
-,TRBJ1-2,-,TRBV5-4,TGTGCCAGCAGCTTGGATGACTATGGCTACACCTTC,CASSLDDYGYTF
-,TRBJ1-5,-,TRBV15,TGTGCCACCAGGAAAGAGGGTGAGCTGTTGTCGCCCCAGCATTTT,CATRKEGELLSPQHF
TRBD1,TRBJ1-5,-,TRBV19,TGTGCCAGTAGTATAGAGACAGGGGGAAAGGTTAATCAGCCCCAGCATTTT,CASSIETGGKVNQPQHF
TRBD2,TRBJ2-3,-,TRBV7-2,TGTGCCAGCAGCATACTAGCGTCCAAGGCGGATACGCAGTATTTT,CASSILASKADTQYF
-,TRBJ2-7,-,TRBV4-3,TGCGCCAGCAGCCAAGATTTTAGGGTCGGGTACGAGCAGTACTTC,CASSQDFRVGYEQYF
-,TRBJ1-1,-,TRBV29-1,TGCAGCGCCGGGACATCTAACACTGAAGCTTTCTTT,CSAGTSNTEAFF
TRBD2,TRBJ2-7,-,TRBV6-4,TGTGCCAGCAGCCACCGTGGGACTAGACATCAAGAGAACTACGAGCAGTACTTC,CASSHRGTRHQENYEQYF
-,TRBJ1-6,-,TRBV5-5,TGTGCCAGCCGCCCCGGGGGTTTGTCCTCTTCACCCCTCCACTTT,CASRPGGLSSSPLHF
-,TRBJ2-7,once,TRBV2,TGTGCCAGCAGGGCCACGGGACCGCGCTACGAGCAGTACTTC,CASRATGPRYEQYF